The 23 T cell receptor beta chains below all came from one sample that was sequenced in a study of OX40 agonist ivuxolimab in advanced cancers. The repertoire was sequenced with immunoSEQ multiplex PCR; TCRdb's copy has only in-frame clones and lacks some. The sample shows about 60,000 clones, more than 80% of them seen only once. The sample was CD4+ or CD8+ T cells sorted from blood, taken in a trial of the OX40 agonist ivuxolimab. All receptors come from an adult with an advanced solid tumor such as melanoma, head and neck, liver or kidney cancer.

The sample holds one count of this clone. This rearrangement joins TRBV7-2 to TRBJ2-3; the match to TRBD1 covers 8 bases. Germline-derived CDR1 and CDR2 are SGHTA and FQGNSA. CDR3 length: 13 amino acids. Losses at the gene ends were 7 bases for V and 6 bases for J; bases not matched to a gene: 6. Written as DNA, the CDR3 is TGTGCCAGCACCCGACAGGGGTTTGATACGCAGTATTTT. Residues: CASTRQGFDTQYF.

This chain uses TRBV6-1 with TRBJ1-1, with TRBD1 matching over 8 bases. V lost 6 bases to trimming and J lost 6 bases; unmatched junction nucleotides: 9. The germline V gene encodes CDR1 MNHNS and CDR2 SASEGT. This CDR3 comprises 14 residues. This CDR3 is CASREQGAGAEAFF. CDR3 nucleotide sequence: TGTGCCAGCAGGGAGCAGGGGGCAGGAGCTGAAGCTTTCTTT.

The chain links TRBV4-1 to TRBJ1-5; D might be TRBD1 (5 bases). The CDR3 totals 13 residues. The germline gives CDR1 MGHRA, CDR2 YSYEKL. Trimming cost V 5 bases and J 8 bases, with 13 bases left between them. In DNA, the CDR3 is TGCGCCAGCAGCAAAGGGGTTCTTGAGCCCCAGCATTTT. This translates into CASSKGVLEPQHF.

Here the CDR3 DNA reads TGTGCCAGCAGTAGTCAGGGGGCCGGGAATGAAAAACTGTTTTTT. This codes for CASSSQGAGNEKLFF. The rearrangement joins TRBV25-1 to TRBJ1-4; 8 bases map to TRBD1. Looked up from germline, CDR1 is MGHDK and CDR2 is SYGVNS. The CDR3 has 15 amino acids. Trimming took 5 bases from V and 5 from J; bases not matched to a gene: 7.

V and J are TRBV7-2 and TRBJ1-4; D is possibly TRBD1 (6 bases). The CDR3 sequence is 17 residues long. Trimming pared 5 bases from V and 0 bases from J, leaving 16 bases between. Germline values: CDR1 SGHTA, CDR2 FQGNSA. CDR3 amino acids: CASSLSYRVSTNEKLFF. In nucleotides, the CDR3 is TGTGCCAGCAGCCTAAGCTACAGGGTATCAACTAATGAAAAACTGTTTTTT.

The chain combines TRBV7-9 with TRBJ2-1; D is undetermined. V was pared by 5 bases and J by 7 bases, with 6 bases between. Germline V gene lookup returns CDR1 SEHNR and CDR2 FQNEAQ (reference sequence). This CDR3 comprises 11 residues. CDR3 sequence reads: CASSPANEQFF. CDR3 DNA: TGTGCCAGCAGCCCCGCGAATGAGCAGTTCTTC.

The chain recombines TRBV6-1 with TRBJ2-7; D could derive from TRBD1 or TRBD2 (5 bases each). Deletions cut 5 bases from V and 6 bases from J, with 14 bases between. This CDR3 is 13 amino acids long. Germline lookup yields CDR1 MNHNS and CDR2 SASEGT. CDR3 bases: TGTGCCAGCAGTTCGGGACCAGGGTTCGAGCAGTACTTC. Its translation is CASSSGPGFEQYF.

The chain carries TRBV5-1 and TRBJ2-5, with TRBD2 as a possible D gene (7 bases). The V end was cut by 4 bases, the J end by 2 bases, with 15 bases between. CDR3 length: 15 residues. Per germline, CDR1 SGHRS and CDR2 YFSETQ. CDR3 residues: CASSRGGQGQETQYF. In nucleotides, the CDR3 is TGCGCCAGCAGCAGGGGGGGTCAGGGGCAAGAGACCCAGTACTTC. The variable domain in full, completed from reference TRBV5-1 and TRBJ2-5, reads KAGVTQTPRYLIKTRGQQVTLSCSPISGHRSVSWYQQTPGQGLQFLFEYFSETQRNKGNFPGRFSGRQFSNSRSEMNVSTLELGDSALYLCASSRGGQGQETQYFGPGTRLLVL.

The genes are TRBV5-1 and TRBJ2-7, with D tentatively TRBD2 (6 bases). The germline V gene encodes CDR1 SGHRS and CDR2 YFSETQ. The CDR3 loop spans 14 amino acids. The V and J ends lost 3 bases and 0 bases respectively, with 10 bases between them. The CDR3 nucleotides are TGCGCCAGCAGCTGGGACTCTAACTCCTACGAGCAGTACTTC. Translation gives CASSWDSNSYEQYF.

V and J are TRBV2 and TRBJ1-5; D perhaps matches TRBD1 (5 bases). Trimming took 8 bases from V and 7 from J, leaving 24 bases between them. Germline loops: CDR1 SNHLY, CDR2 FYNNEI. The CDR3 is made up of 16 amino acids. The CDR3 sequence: CASAFLGGGSVQPQHF. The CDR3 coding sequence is TGTGCCAGCGCATTTTTGGGGGGAGGGTCGGTGCAGCCCCAGCATTTT.

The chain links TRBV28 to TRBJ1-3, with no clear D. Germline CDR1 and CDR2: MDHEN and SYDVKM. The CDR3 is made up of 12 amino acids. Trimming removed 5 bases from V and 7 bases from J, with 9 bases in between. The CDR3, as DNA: TGTGCCAGCAGTGATCCGTCGAACACCATATATTTT. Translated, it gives CASSDPSNTIYF.

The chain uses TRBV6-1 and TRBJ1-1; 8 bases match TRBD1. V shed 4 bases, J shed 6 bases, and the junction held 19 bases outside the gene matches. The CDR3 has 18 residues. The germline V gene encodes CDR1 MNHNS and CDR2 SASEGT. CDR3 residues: CASSVIGQGGGKSSEAFF. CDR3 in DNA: TGTGCCAGCAGTGTTATAGGACAGGGTGGCGGTAAAAGTTCTGAAGCTTTCTTT.

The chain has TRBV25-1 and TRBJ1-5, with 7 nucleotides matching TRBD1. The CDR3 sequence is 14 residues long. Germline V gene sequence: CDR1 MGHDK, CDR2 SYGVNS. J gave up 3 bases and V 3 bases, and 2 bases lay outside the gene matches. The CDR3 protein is CASSETGYNQPQHF. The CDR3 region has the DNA TGTGCCAGCAGTGAGACAGGGTACAATCAGCCCCAGCATTTT.

CDR3 loop: CASSHLRGVAYNEQFF. DNA for the CDR3: TGCGCCAGCAGCCACCTGCGGGGGGTCGCCTACAATGAGCAGTTCTTC. The chain uses TRBV4-1 and TRBJ2-1; 8 bases line up with TRBD2. CDR3 length: 16 amino acids. V shed 3 bases, J shed 2 bases, and the junction held 6 bases outside the gene matches. CDR1 is MGHRA, CDR2 YSYEKL, per germline.

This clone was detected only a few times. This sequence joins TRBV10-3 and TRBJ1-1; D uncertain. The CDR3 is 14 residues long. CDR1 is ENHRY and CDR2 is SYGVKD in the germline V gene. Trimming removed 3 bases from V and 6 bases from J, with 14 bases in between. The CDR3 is CAISDGGGSPEAFF. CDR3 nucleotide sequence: TGTGCCATCAGTGATGGTGGCGGATCTCCTGAAGCTTTCTTT.

This chain's CDR3 is CASSRDALNQPQHF. The CDR3 nucleotides read TGTGCCAGCAGTAGGGATGCCCTGAATCAGCCCCAGCATTTT. This sequence joins TRBV6-1 and TRBJ1-5; D gene unclear. CDR3 length: 14 residues. Deletions cut 5 bases from V and 4 bases from J, with 12 bases between. CDR1 MNHNS and CDR2 SASEGT come from the germline V gene.

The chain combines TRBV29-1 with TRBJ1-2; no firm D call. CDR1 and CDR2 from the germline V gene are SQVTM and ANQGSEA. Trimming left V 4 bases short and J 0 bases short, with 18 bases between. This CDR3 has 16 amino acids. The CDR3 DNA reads TGCAGCGTTGCTCCGGGAATTGGCGGGACTAACTATGGCTACACCTTC. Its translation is CSVAPGIGGTNYGYTF.

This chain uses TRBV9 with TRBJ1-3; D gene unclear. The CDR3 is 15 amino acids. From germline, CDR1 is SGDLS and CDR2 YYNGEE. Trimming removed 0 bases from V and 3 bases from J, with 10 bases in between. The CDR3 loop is CASSVVPSYGNTIYF. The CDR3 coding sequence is TGTGCCAGCAGCGTAGTGCCCAGCTATGGAAACACCATATATTTT.

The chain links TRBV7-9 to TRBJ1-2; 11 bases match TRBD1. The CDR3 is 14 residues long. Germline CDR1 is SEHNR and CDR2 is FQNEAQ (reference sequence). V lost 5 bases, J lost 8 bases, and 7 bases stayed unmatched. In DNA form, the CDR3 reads TGTGCCAGCAGCAGGACAGGGGGCGCGTACGGCTACACCTTC. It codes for CASSRTGGAYGYTF.

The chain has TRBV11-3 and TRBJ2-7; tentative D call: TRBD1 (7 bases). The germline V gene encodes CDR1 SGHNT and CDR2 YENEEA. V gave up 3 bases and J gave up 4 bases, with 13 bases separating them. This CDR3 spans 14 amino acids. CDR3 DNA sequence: TGTGCCAGCAGCTTGTCCAGGGGGGCGTACGAGCAGTACTTC. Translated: CASSLSRGAYEQYF.

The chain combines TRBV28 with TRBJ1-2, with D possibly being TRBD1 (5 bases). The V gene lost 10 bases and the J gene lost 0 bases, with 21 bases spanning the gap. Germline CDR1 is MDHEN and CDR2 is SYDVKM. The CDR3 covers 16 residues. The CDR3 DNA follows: TGTGCCATCCTTCCCGGGGGGGTCTCAGCTAACTATGGCTACACCTTC. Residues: CAILPGGVSANYGYTF.

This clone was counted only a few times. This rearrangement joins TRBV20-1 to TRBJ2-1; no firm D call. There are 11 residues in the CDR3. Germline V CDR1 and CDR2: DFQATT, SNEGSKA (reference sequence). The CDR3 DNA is TGCAGGCCTGAGGCCGGCAATGAGCAGTTCTTC. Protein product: CRPEAGNEQFF.

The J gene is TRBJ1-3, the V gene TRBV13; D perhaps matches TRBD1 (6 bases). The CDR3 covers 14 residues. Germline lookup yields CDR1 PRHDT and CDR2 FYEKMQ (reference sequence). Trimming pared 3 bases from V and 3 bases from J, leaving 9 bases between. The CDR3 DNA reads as TGTGCCAGCAGCTTCGGGGGCAATGGAAACACCATATATTTT. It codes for CASSFGGNGNTIYF.